Listed below are T cell receptor beta chains from one sample, sequenced in a study of breast tumors, draining lymph nodes, adjacent tissues. TCRdb reprocessed the multiplex PCR reads via MiXCR and lists one record per CDR3 protein. The table has 66,000 or so distinct CDR3 sequences, approximately 45% seen once. Sequenced input: breast tumor tissue. The receptors derive from a female donor with breast cancer. Some clones in this sample may be carry-over from other donors' samples. Both conserved end residues are part of each CDR3. D genes are given only for firm matches. Rows may omit the clone size; those that give it use once, few, many or a size class.

D gene: .; V gene: TRBV5-1; J gene: TRBJ2-7; clone size: .; CDR3 DNA: TGCGCCAGCAGCTTGACGGGAACCTACGAGCAGTACTTC; CDR3 protein: CASSLTGTYEQYF
D gene: TRBD1; V gene: TRBV12-3/TRBV12-4; J gene: TRBJ1-4; clone size: once; CDR3 DNA: TGTGCCAGCAGACAGGGGACGGGAGGTGAAAAGCTGTTTTTT; CDR3 protein: CASRQGTGGEKLFF
D gene: TRBD1; V gene: TRBV18; J gene: TRBJ2-7; clone size: many; CDR3 DNA: TGTGCCAGCTCACTTTCGGACAGGGGGGCCGAGCAGTACTTC; CDR3 protein: CASSLSDRGAEQYF
D gene: .; V gene: TRBV5-8; J gene: TRBJ1-1; clone size: .; CDR3 DNA: TGTGCCAGCAGTTGCGTCGAGGAAACTTTCTTT; CDR3 protein: CASSCVEETFF
D gene: .; V gene: TRBV2; J gene: TRBJ1-2; clone size: .; CDR3 DNA: TGTGCCACCAATGGTCGACAGTTTTATGGCTACACCTTC; CDR3 protein: CATNGRQFYGYTF
D gene: TRBD2; V gene: TRBV7-3; J gene: TRBJ2-1; clone size: .; CDR3 DNA: TGTGCCAGCAGCTTAACCGGGCTCAGCGGGGGGGTTAGTCCGCAGTTCTTC; CDR3 protein: CASSLTGLSGGVSPQFF
D gene: .; V gene: TRBV14; J gene: TRBJ1-2; clone size: many; CDR3 DNA: TGTGCCAGCAGCCAAATGGGTTTGACCGGCTACACCTTC; CDR3 protein: CASSQMGLTGYTF
D gene: TRBD1; V gene: TRBV29-1; J gene: TRBJ1-1; clone size: .; CDR3 DNA: TGCAGCGCCCATCGGTGGGACAGGGACCCTGAAGCTTTCTTT; CDR3 protein: CSAHRWDRDPEAFF
D gene: TRBD1; V gene: TRBV20-1; J gene: TRBJ2-3; clone size: .; CDR3 DNA: TGCAGTGCTCCTGGGACAGGGGAAGATACGCAGTATTTT; CDR3 protein: CSAPGTGEDTQYF
D gene: .; V gene: TRBV7-2; J gene: TRBJ2-5; clone size: many; CDR3 DNA: TGTGCCAGCAGCCCAGAGTATTACCAAGAGACCCAGTACTTC; CDR3 protein: CASSPEYYQETQYF
D gene: TRBD1; V gene: TRBV19; J gene: TRBJ1-2; clone size: many; CDR3 DNA: TGTGCCAGTAGTGCGAGACTAGGACAGGGCAGAAGCTACACCTTC; CDR3 protein: CASSARLGQGRSYTF
D gene: TRBD2; V gene: TRBV7-9; J gene: TRBJ2-1; clone size: .; CDR3 DNA: TGTGCCAGCAGCCCACTTACTAGCGGGGTAGGCTTC; CDR3 protein: CASSPLTSGVGF
D gene: TRBD1; V gene: TRBV29-1; J gene: TRBJ2-5; clone size: .; CDR3 DNA: TGCAGCGGGGGCCGGGACAGGGGTCTAGAGACCCAGTACTTC; CDR3 protein: CSGGRDRGLETQYF
D gene: .; V gene: TRBV12-3/TRBV12-4; J gene: TRBJ1-4; clone size: .; CDR3 DNA: TGTGCCAGCAGTTCGAACACTAATGAAGAACTGCTTTTT; CDR3 protein: CASSSNTNEELLF
D gene: TRBD1; V gene: TRBV9; J gene: TRBJ1-2; clone size: .; CDR3 DNA: TGTGCCAGCAGCGTAGGGGACAGGAACAATGGCTACACCTTC; CDR3 protein: CASSVGDRNNGYTF
D gene: .; V gene: TRBV6-1; J gene: TRBJ1-3; clone size: .; CDR3 DNA: TGTGCCGGGGGCGTGTGGGGAAACACCATATATTTT; CDR3 protein: CAGGVWGNTIYF
D gene: .; V gene: TRBV7-2; J gene: TRBJ1-2; clone size: .; CDR3 DNA: TGTGCCAGCAGCCCAGGGCCCCACTATGGCTACACCTTC; CDR3 protein: CASSPGPHYGYTF
D gene: .; V gene: TRBV5-6; J gene: TRBJ2-1; clone size: many; CDR3 DNA: TGTGCCAGCAGCATTATGAACAATGAGCAGTTCTTC; CDR3 protein: CASSIMNNEQFF
D gene: TRBD1; V gene: TRBV5-4; J gene: TRBJ1-4; clone size: many; CDR3 DNA: TGTGCCAGCAGCGCCGGACAGGACATAACTAATGAAAAACTGTTTTTT; CDR3 protein: CASSAGQDITNEKLFF
D gene: TRBD2; V gene: TRBV19; J gene: TRBJ2-1; clone size: many; CDR3 DNA: TGTGCCAGTAGCCCGAGAGGGACTAGCGGGAGTAGTAATGAGCAGTTCTTC; CDR3 protein: CASSPRGTSGSSNEQFF
D gene: .; V gene: TRBV7-6; J gene: TRBJ1-2; clone size: many; CDR3 DNA: TGTGCCAGCAGCCCCTGGACAGCCTATGGCTACACCTTC; CDR3 protein: CASSPWTAYGYTF
D gene: TRBD1; V gene: TRBV20-1; J gene: TRBJ1-4; clone size: once; CDR3 DNA: TGCAGTGCTAGAGACCCCGGGACAGCTAATGAAAAACTGTTTTTT; CDR3 protein: CSARDPGTANEKLFF
D gene: .; V gene: TRBV9; J gene: TRBJ2-1; clone size: many; CDR3 DNA: TGTGCCAGCAGCGTAGAAGACATAAACAATGAGCAGTTCTTC; CDR3 protein: CASSVEDINNEQFF
D gene: .; V gene: TRBV19; J gene: TRBJ2-1; clone size: many; CDR3 DNA: TGTGCCAGTAGTATGAAGAGGATCAATGAGCAGTTCTTC; CDR3 protein: CASSMKRINEQFF
D gene: .; V gene: TRBV29-1; J gene: TRBJ1-5; clone size: many; CDR3 DNA: TGCAGCGTGGGGTTCGGGGAGGGACAGCCCCAGCATTTT; CDR3 protein: CSVGFGEGQPQHF
D gene: .; V gene: TRBV7-9; J gene: TRBJ2-7; clone size: .; CDR3 DNA: TGTGCCAGCAGCTCCCTGGACGGGACCGACGAGCAGTACTTC; CDR3 protein: CASSSLDGTDEQYF
D gene: .; V gene: TRBV29-1; J gene: TRBJ2-3; clone size: many; CDR3 DNA: TGCAGTGTCGACATAGGTTCTAGCACAGATACGCAGTATTTT; CDR3 protein: CSVDIGSSTDTQYF
D gene: .; V gene: TRBV6-4; J gene: TRBJ1-5; clone size: many; CDR3 DNA: TGTGCCAGCAGTAAGGACGGTAATCAGCCCCAGCATTTT; CDR3 protein: CASSKDGNQPQHF
D gene: .; V gene: TRBV11-2; J gene: TRBJ2-7; clone size: many; CDR3 DNA: TGTGCCAGCAGCTCTTACGGGGGGACACCCTCCTACGAGCAGTACTTC; CDR3 protein: CASSSYGGTPSYEQYF
D gene: .; V gene: TRBV20-1; J gene: TRBJ2-6; clone size: .; CDR3 DNA: TGCAGTGCTAGCGGAGGGGGCAACGTCCTGACTTTC; CDR3 protein: CSASGGGNVLTF
D gene: .; V gene: TRBV20-1; J gene: TRBJ2-7; clone size: .; CDR3 DNA: TGCAGTGCTAGTGTGGGTCCCTACGAGCAGTACTTC; CDR3 protein: CSASVGPYEQYF
D gene: .; V gene: TRBV12-3/TRBV12-4; J gene: TRBJ2-5; clone size: once; CDR3 DNA: TGTGCCAGCAGTTGGGTAACTCAGCCCCAGTACTTC; CDR3 protein: CASSWVTQPQYF
D gene: .; V gene: TRBV15; J gene: TRBJ1-3; clone size: many; CDR3 DNA: TGTGCCACCAGACAGGGATCTGGAAACACCATATATTTT; CDR3 protein: CATRQGSGNTIYF
D gene: .; V gene: TRBV6-2/TRBV6-3; J gene: TRBJ2-2; clone size: many; CDR3 DNA: TGTGCCAGCAGGGGAACTAGATTCGGCGGGGAGCTGTTTTTT; CDR3 protein: CASRGTRFGGELFF
D gene: .; V gene: TRBV11-3; J gene: TRBJ1-2; clone size: .; CDR3 DNA: TGTGCCAGCAGCTCACCCATTACAGGTCGTTATGGCTACACCTTC; CDR3 protein: CASSSPITGRYGYTF
D gene: .; V gene: TRBV11-2; J gene: TRBJ2-1; clone size: many; CDR3 DNA: TGTGCCAGCAGCTTAGTGTCCAAGCATTACAATGAGCAGTTCTTC; CDR3 protein: CASSLVSKHYNEQFF
D gene: .; V gene: TRBV10-1; J gene: TRBJ1-5; clone size: .; CDR3 DNA: TGCGCCAGCAGTGAGGGGGGGACTAGATACGAGCATTTT; CDR3 protein: CASSEGGTRYEHF
D gene: TRBD1; V gene: TRBV11-2; J gene: TRBJ2-7; clone size: many; CDR3 DNA: TGTGCCAGCAGCTTCGACAGGGGCGAGCAGTACTTC; CDR3 protein: CASSFDRGEQYF
D gene: .; V gene: TRBV6-6; J gene: TRBJ2-5; clone size: .; CDR3 DNA: TGTGCCAGCAGTTTCGCAGCGGGTAGAGAGACCCAGCACTTC; CDR3 protein: CASSFAAGRETQHF
D gene: TRBD1; V gene: TRBV5-1; J gene: TRBJ2-3; clone size: .; CDR3 DNA: TGCGCCAGCAGCTTAACCGGGACAGGGGGCGCAGATACGCAGTATTTT; CDR3 protein: CASSLTGTGGADTQYF
D gene: .; V gene: TRBV2; J gene: TRBJ2-1; clone size: few; CDR3 DNA: TGTGCCAGCGCCCGAGGGCAGTTTTCCTACAATGAGCAGTTCTTC; CDR3 protein: CASARGQFSYNEQFF
D gene: TRBD1; V gene: TRBV12-3/TRBV12-4; J gene: TRBJ2-7; clone size: many; CDR3 DNA: TGTGCCAGCAGTCGGACAGGGGGAGCCTACGAGCAGTACTTC; CDR3 protein: CASSRTGGAYEQYF
D gene: .; V gene: TRBV2; J gene: TRBJ1-6; clone size: .; CDR3 DNA: TGTGCCAGCAGTGAAGCTGCACCCGTTTACTCACCCCTCCACTTT; CDR3 protein: CASSEAAPVYSPLHF
D gene: .; V gene: TRBV20-1; J gene: TRBJ2-1; clone size: many; CDR3 DNA: TGCAGTGCTAGAAAGGTGGGATCCTACAATGAGCAGTTCTTC; CDR3 protein: CSARKVGSYNEQFF
D gene: .; V gene: TRBV10-1; J gene: TRBJ1-3; clone size: .; CDR3 DNA: TGCGCCAACGGGGCCGGGGACTCTGGAAACACCATATATTTT; CDR3 protein: CANGAGDSGNTIYF
D gene: TRBD1; V gene: TRBV20-1; J gene: TRBJ2-3; clone size: many; CDR3 DNA: TGCAGTGCTAGACGGACAGGAACAGATACGCAGTATTTT; CDR3 protein: CSARRTGTDTQYF
D gene: .; V gene: TRBV19; J gene: TRBJ1-2; clone size: many; CDR3 DNA: TGTGCCAGTAGGGCTAACTATGGCTACACCTTC; CDR3 protein: CASRANYGYTF